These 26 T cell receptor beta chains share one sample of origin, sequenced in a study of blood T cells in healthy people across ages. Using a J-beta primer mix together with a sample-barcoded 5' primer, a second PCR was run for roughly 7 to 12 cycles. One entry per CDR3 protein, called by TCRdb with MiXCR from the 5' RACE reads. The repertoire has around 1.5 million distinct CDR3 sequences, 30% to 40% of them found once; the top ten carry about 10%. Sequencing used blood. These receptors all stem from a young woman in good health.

CDR3: CATTGPFQYF. CDR3 DNA sequence: TGTGCCACTACGGGCCCCTTCCAGTACTTC. The chain joins TRBV28 to TRBJ2-5; D remains unclear. CDR1 is MDHEN, CDR2 SYDVKM, per germline. V gave up 10 bases and J gave up 10 bases, with 13 bases separating them. The CDR3 extends over 10 amino acids.

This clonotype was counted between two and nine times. This CDR3 reads CASSFATDSYTF. CDR3 in DNA: TGTGCCAGCAGCTTTGCTACGGACAGCTACACCTTC. The chain has TRBV5-8 and TRBJ1-2; TRBD1 is a possible D gene (5 bases). Germline lookup yields CDR1 SGHTS and CDR2 YDEGEE. Trimming took 2 bases from V and 9 from J, leaving 11 bases between them. This CDR3 is 12 amino acids long.

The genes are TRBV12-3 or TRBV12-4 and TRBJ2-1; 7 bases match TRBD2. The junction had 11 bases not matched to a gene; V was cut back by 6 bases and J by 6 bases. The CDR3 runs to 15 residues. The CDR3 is CASSHWEGETNEQFF. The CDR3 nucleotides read TGTGCCAGCAGCCACTGGGAGGGCGAGACCAATGAGCAGTTCTTC.

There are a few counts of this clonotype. The CDR3 region has the DNA TGTGCCACCTCTGGGCATGTTCCTGGGGCAGAGACCCAGTACTTC. It specifies CATSGHVPGAETQYF. J is TRBJ2-5 and V is TRBV6-1, with TRBD1 as a possible D gene (5 bases). Deletions cut 10 bases from V and 4 bases from J, with 22 bases between. The CDR3 totals 15 residues. CDR1 and CDR2 from the germline V gene are MNHNS and SASEGT.

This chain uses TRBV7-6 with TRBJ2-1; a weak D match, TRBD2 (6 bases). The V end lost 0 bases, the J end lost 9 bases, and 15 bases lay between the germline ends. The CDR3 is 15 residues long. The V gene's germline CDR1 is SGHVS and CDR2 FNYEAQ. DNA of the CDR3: TGTGCCAGCAGCTTAGCGCGGGAATCTGGTTTTGAGCAGTTCTTC. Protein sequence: CASSLARESGFEQFF.

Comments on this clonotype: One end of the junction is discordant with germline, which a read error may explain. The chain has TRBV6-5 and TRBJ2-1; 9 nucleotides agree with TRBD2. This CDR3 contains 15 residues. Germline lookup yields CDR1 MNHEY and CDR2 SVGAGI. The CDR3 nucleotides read TGTGCCAGCAGTTTGAGCGGGGGGTCCTGCAATGAGCAGTTCTTC. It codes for CASSLSGGSCNEQFF.

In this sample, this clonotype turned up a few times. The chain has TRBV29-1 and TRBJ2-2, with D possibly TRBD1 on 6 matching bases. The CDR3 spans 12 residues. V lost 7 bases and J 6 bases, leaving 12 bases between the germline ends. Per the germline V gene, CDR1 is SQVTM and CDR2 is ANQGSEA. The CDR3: CSASTGPGELFF. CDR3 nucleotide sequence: TGCAGCGCCTCTACAGGGCCCGGGGAGCTGTTTTTT.

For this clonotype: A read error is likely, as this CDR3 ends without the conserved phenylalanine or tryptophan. The chain's CDR3 is CASGELSRSTDTQYS. The CDR3 DNA reads as TGTGCCAGCGGAGAACTGAGTCGAAGCACAGATACGCAGTATTCT. This rearrangement joins TRBV12-3 or TRBV12-4 to TRBJ2-3; D ambiguous. The CDR3 has 15 amino acids. Trimming cost V 8 bases and J 0 bases, with 15 bases left between them.

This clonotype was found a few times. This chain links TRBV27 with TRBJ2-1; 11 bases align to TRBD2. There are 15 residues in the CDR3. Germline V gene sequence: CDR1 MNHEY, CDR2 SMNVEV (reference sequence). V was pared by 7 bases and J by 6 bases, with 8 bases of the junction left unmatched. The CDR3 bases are TGTGCCAGCAACTTAGCGGGAGGGAGGGTCAATGAGCAGTTCTTC. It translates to CASNLAGGRVNEQFF.

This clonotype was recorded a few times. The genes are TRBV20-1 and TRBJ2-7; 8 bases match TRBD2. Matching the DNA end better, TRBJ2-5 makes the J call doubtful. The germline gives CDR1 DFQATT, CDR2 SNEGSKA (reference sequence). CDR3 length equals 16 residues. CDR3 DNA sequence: TGCAGTGCTAGAGATGAGAAGCGGGGGTTCCGAGAGACCCAGTACTTC. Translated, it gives CSARDEKRGFRETQYF.

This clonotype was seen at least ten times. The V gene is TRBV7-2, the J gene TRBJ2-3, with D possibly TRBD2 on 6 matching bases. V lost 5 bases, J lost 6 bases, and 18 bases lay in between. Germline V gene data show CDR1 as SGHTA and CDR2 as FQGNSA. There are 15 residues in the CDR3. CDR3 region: CASSKQGPAGDTQYF. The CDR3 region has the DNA TGTGCCAGCAGCAAACAAGGCCCGGCGGGGGATACGCAGTATTTT.

DNA of the CDR3: TGTGCCAGCAGTCAAACAGGGGTCGAGCAGTACTTC. It yields the protein CASSQTGVEQYF. The chain uses TRBV6-1 and TRBJ2-7, with 7 bases fitting TRBD1. V lost 5 bases to trimming and J lost 6 bases; unmatched junction nucleotides: 4. Germline V gene data show CDR1 as MNHNS and CDR2 as SASEGT. This CDR3 region has 12 residues.

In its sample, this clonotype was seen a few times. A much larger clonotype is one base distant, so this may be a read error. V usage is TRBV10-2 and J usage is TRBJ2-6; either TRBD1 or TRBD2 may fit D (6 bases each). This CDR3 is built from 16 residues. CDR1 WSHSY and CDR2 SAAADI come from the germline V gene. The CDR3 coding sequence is TGCGCCAGCAGTGAAAGGGGGGCCTCTGGGGCCAACGTCCAGACTTTC. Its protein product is CASSERGASGANVQTF.

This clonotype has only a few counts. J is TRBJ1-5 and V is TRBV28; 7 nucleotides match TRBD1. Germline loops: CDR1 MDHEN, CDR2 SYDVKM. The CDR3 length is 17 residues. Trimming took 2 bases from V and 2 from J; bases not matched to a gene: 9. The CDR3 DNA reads TGTGCCAGCAGTTTAGACAGGGCTCCTCGGGGCAATCAGCCCCAGCATTTT. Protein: CASSLDRAPRGNQPQHF. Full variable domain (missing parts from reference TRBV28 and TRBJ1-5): DVKVTQSSRYLVKRTGEKVFLECVQDMDHENMFWYRQDPGLGLRLIYFSYDVKMKEKGDIPEGYSVSREKKERFSLILESASTNQTSMYLCASSLDRAPRGNQPQHFGDGTRLSIL.

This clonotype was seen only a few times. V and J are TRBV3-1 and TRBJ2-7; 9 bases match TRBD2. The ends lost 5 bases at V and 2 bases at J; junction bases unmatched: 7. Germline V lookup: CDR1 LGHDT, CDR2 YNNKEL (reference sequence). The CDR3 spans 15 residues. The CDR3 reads CASSFSGRVAYEQYF. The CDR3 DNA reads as TGTGCCAGCAGCTTTAGCGGGAGAGTCGCCTACGAGCAGTACTTC.

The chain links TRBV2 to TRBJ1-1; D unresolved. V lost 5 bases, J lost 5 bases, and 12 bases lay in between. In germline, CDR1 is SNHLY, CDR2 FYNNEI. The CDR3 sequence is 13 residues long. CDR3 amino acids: CASSPPIRTEAFF. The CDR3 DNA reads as TGTGCCAGCAGTCCTCCTATAAGAACTGAAGCTTTCTTT.

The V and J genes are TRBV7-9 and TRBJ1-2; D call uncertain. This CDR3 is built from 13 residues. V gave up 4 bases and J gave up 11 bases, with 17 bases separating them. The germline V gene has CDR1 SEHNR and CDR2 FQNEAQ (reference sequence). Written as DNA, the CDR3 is TGTGCCAGCAGCTCCAATACCGCCGTGGGATACACCTTC. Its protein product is CASSSNTAVGYTF.

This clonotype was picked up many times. DNA of the CDR3: TGCAGCGGCCTTGCGGACTATCGGTCCGGTCACGAGCAGTACTTC. It specifies CSGLADYRSGHEQYF. This chain links TRBV29-1 with TRBJ2-7; perhaps TRBD2 as D (6 bases). Germline V gives CDR1 SQVTM, CDR2 ANQGSEA. V lost 7 bases, J lost 5 bases, and 24 bases lay in between. The CDR3 sequence is 15 residues long.

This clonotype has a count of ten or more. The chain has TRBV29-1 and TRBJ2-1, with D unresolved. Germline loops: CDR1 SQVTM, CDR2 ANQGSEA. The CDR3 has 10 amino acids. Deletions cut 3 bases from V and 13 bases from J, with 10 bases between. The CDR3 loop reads CSVDNQIQFF. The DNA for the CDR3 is TGCAGCGTTGATAACCAGATCCAGTTCTTC.

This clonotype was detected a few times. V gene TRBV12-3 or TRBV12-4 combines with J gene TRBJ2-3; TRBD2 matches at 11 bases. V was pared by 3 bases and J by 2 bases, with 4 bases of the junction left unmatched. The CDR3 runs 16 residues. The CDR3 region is CASSFSGRALTDTQYF. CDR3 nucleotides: TGTGCCAGCAGTTTTAGCGGGAGGGCTCTCACAGATACGCAGTATTTT.

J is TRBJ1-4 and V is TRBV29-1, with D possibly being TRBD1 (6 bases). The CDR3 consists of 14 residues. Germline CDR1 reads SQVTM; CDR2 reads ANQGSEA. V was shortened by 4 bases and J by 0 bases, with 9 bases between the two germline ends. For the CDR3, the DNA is TGCAGCGTTGGGAGGGGGTCAACTAATGAAAAACTGTTTTTT. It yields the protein CSVGRGSTNEKLFF.

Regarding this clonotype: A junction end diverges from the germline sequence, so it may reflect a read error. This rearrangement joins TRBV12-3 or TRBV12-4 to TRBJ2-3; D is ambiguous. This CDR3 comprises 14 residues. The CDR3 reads CASSLSTSTDTLYF. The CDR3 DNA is TGTGCCAGCAGTTTATCTACCAGCACAGATACGCTGTATTTT.

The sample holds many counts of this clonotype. CDR3 nucleotide sequence: TGCGCCAGCAGCGGATGGGATGACGGCTACACCTTC. Its translation is CASSGWDDGYTF. The V call is TRBV5-1, the J call TRBJ1-2; D uncertain. CDR3 size: 12 residues. The germline CDR1 and CDR2 sequences are SGHRS and YFSETQ. Trimming shortened V by 4 bases and J by 8 bases, and 12 bases separated the two germline ends. Using reference TRBV5-1 and TRBJ1-2 for the parts outside the CDR3, the full variable domain is KAGVTQTPRYLIKTRGQQVTLSCSPISGHRSVSWYQQTPGQGLQFLFEYFSETQRNKGNFPGRFSGRQFSNSRSEMNVSTLELGDSALYLCASSGWDDGYTFGSGTRLTVV.

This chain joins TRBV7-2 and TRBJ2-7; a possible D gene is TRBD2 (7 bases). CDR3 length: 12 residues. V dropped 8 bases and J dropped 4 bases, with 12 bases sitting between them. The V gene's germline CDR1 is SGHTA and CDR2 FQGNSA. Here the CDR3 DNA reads TGTGCCAGCGGGGGGGCGGTTTACGAGCAGTACTTC. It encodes CASGGAVYEQYF.

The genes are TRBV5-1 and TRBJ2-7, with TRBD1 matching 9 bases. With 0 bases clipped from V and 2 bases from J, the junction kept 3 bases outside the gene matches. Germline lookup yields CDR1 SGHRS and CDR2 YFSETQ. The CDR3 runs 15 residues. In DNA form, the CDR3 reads TGCGCCAGCAGCTTGGAGGACAGGGGTCCCTACGAGCAGTACTTC. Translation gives CASSLEDRGPYEQYF.

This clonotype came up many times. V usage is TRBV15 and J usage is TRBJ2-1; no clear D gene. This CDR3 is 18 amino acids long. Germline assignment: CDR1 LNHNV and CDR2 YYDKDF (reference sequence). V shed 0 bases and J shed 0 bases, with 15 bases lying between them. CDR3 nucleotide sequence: TGTGCCACCAGCAGAGAAGGATTTCCGGTCAGCTCCTACAATGAGCAGTTCTTC. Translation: CATSREGFPVSSYNEQFF.